This T cell receptor (beta chain) was recovered during a study of blood T cell repertoires in COVID-19. TCRdb's copy holds only in-frame clones and misses some; the assay was immunoSEQ multiplex PCR. The sample holds approximately 170,000 clones, under 90% seen once. V lost 7 bases to trimming and J lost 7 bases; unmatched junction nucleotides: 6. CDR1 and CDR2 (germline): SGHAT, FQNNGV. CDR3 length: 13 amino acids. The clonotype comes from a woman aged 45-65 years who had recovered from COVID-19. The sequencing input was PBMCs or T cells enriched from blood (not recorded which). The chain recombines TRBV11-2 with TRBJ1-4; 7 nucleotides match TRBD1. The chain's CDR3 is CASKRGRGEKLFF. In nucleotides, the CDR3 is TGTGCCAGCAAGAGGGGGCGGGGTGAAAAACTGTTTTTT.